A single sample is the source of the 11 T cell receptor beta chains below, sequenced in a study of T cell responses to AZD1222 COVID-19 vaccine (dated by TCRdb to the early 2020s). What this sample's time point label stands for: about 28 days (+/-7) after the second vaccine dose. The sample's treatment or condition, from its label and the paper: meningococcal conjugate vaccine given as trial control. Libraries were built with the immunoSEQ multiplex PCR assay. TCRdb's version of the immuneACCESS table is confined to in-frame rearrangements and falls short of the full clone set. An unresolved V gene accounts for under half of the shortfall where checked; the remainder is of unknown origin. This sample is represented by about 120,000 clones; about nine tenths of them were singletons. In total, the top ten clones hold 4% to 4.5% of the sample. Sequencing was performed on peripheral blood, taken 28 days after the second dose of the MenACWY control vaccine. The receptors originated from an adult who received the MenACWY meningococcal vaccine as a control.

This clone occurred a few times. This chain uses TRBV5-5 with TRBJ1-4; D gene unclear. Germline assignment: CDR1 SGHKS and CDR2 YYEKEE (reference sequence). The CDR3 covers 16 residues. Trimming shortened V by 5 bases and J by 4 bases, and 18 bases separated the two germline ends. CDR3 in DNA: TGTGCCAGCAGTCGCTCGTCTGGAGCGGGTAATGAAAAACTGTTTTTT. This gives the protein CASSRSSGAGNEKLFF. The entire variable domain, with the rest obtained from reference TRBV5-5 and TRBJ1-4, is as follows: DAGVTQSPTHLIKTRGQQVTLRCSPISGHKSVSWYQQVLGQGPQFIFQYYEKEERGRGNFPDRFSARQFPNYSSELNVNALLLGDSALYLCASSRSSGAGNEKLFFGSGTQLSVL.

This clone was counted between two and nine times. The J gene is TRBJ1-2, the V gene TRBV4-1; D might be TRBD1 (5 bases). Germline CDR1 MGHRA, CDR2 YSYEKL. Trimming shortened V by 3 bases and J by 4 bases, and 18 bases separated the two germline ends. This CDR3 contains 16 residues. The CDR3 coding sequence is TGCGCCAGCAGCCACGCGGGGACGGAGGGTTCCTATGGCTACACCTTC. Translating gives CASSHAGTEGSYGYTF.

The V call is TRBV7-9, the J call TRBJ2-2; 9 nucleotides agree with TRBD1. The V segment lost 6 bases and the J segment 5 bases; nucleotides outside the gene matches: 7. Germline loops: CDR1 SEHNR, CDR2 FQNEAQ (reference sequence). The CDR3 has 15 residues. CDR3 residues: CASSPRTGVTGELFF. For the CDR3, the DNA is TGTGCCAGCAGTCCCAGGACAGGGGTTACCGGGGAGCTGTTTTTT. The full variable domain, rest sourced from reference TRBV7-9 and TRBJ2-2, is DTGVSQNPRHKITKRGQNVTFRCDPISEHNRLYWYRQTLGQGPEFLTYFQNEAQLEKSRLLSDRFSAERPKGSFSTLEIQRTEQGDSAMYLCASSPRTGVTGELFFGEGSRLTVL.

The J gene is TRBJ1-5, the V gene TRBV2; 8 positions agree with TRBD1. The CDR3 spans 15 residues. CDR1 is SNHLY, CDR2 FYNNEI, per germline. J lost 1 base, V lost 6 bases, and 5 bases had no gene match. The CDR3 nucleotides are TGTGCCAGCAGAGGGGACAGGCCCAGCAATCAGCCCCAGCATTTT. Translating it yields CASRGDRPSNQPQHF.

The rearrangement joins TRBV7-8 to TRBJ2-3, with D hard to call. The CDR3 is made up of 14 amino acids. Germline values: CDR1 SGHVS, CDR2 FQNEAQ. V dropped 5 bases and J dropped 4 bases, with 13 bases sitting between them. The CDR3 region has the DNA TGTGCCAGCAGCCCCACCAGTGGGTCAGATACGCAGTATTTT. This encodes CASSPTSGSDTQYF. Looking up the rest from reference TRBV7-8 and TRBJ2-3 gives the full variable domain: GAGVSQSPRYKVAKRGQDVALRCDPISGHVSLFWYQQALGQGPEFLTYFQNEAQLDKSGLPSDRFFAERPEGSVSTLKIQRTQQEDSAVYLCASSPTSGSDTQYFGPGTRLTVL.

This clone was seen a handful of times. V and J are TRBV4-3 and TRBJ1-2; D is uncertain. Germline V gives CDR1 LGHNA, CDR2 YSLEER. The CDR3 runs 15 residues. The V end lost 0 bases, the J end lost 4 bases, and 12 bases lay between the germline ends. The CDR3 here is CASSQDLQALYGYTF. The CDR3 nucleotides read TGCGCCAGCAGCCAAGATCTCCAGGCCCTCTATGGCTACACCTTC.

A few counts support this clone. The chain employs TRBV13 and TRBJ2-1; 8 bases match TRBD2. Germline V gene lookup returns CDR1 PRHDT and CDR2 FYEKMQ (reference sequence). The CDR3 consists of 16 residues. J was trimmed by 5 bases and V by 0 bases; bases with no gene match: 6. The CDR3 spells CASSLGVLAVDNEQFF. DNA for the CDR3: TGTGCCAGCAGCTTAGGCGTACTAGCGGTGGACAATGAGCAGTTCTTC. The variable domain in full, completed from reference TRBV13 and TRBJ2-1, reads AAGVIQSPRHLIKEKRETATLKCYPIPRHDTVYWYQQGPGQDPQFLISFYEKMQSDKGSIPDRFSAQQFSDYHSELNMSSLELGDSALYFCASSLGVLAVDNEQFFGPGTRLTVL.

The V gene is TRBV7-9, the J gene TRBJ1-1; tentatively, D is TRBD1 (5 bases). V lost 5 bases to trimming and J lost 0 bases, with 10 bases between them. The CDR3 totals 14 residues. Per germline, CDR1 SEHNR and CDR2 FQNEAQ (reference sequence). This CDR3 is CASSRDGMNTEAFF. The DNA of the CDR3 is TGTGCCAGCAGCCGGGACGGGATGAACACTGAAGCTTTCTTT.

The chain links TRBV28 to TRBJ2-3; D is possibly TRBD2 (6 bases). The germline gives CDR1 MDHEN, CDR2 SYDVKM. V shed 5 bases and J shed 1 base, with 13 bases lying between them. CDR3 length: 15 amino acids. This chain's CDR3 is CASSPPGEGTDTQYF. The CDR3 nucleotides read TGTGCCAGCAGTCCCCCGGGGGAGGGCACAGATACGCAGTATTTT.

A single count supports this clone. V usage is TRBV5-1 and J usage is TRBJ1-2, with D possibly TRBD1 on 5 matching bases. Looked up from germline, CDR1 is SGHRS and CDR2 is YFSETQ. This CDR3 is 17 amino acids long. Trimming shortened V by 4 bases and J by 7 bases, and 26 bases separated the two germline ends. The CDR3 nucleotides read TGCGCCAGCAGCCCGGACGGGCGACACGGGACCGATCCTGGCTACACCTTC. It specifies CASSPDGRHGTDPGYTF.

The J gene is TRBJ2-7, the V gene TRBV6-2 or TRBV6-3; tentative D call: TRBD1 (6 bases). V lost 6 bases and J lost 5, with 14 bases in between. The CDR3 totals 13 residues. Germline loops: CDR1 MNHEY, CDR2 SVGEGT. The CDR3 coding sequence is TGTGCCAGCAGCCGACAGGAGTCCCACGAGCAGTACGTC. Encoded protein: CASSRQESHEQYV.